Sequencing of this T cell receptor beta chain was carried out in a study of blood T cell repertoires in COVID-19. Study-level background: The United States, Italy and Spain were the sources of the acute and convalescent COVID-19 samples. Sources were T cells, B-cell-depleted T cells, or PBMCs; the material itself was cDNA or gDNA.

Methods used by the authors: The assay estimated nucleated cells by amplifying reference gene primers. The method was immunoSEQ multiplex PCR; TCRdb's version includes in-frame clones alone and lacks a portion of them. V and J calls plus clone size are reproduced from that table; the DNA served to infer D and trimming. This sample carries 180,000 or so clones, 87% of them seen once, and the ten largest clones take about 1.6%. V was cut by 1 base and J by 4 bases, with 5 bases left in between. The CDR3 sequence is 13 residues long. The sequencing input was peripheral blood. The clonotype originates from a woman aged 50 to 65 with acute or convalescent COVID-19. This chain links TRBV12-3 or TRBV12-4 with TRBJ1-3, with D uncertain. DNA for the CDR3: TGTGCCAGCAGTTTAGGGGCCGGAAACACCATATATTTT. Protein sequence: CASSLGAGNTIYF.